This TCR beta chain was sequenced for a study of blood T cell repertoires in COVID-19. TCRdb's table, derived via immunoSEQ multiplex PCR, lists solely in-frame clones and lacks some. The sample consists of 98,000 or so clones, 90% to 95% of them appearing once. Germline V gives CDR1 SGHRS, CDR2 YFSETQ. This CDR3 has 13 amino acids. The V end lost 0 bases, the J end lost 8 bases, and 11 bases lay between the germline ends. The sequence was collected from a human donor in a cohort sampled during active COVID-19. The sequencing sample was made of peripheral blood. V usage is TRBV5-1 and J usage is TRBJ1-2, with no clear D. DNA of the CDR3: TGCGCCAGCAGCTTGGCCAGGCGTGAAGGCTACACCTTC. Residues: CASSLARREGYTF.